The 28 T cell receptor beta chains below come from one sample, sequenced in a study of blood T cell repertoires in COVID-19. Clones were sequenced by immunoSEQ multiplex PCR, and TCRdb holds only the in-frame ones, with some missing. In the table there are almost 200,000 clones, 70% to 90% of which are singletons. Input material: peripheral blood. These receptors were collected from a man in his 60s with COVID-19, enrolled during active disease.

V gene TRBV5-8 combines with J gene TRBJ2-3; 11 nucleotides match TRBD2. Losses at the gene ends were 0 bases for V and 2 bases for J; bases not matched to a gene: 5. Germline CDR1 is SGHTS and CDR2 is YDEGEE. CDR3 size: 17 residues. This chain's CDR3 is CASSLAVAGGLTDTQYF. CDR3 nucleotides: TGTGCCAGCAGCTTGGCAGTAGCGGGAGGGCTCACAGATACGCAGTATTTT. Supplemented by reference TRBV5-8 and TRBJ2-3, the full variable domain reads EAGVTQSPTHLIKTRGQQATLRCSPISGHTSVYWYQQALGLGLQFLLWYDEGEERNRGNFPPRFSGRQFPNYSSELNVNALELEDSALYLCASSLAVAGGLTDTQYFGPGTRLTVL.

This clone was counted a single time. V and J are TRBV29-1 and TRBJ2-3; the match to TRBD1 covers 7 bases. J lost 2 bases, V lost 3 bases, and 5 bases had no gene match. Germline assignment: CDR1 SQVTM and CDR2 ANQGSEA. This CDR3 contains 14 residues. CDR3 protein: CSVDVGQLTDTQYF. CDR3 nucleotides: TGCAGCGTTGATGTGGGACAGCTCACAGATACGCAGTATTTT.

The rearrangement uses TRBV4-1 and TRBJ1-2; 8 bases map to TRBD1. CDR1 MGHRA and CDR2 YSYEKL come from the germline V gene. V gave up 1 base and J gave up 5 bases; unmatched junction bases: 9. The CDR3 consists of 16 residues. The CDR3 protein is CASSQGADRGSYGYTF. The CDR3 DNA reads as TGCGCCAGCAGCCAAGGGGCTGACAGGGGCTCGTATGGCTACACCTTC.

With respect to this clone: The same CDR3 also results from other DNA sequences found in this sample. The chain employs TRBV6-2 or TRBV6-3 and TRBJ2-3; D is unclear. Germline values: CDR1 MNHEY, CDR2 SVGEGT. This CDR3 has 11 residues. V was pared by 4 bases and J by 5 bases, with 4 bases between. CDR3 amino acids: CASSSRDTQYF. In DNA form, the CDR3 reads TGTGCCAGCAGTTCCCGAGATACGCAGTATTTT.

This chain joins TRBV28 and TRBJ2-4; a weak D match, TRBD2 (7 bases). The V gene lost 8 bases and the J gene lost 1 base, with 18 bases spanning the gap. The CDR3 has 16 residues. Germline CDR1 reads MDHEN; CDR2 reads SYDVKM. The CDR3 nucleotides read TGTGCCAGCTCCCCAGGTGGGAGGGGGGCCAAAAACATTCAGTACTTC. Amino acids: CASSPGGRGAKNIQYF.

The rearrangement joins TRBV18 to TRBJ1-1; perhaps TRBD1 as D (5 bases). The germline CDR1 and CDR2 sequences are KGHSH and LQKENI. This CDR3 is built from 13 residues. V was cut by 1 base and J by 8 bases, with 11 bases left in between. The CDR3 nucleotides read TGTGCCAGCTCACCACTAGGGGAACGAGAAGCTTTCTTT. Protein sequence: CASSPLGEREAFF. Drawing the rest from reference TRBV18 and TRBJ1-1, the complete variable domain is NAGVMQNPRHLVRRRGQEARLRCSPMKGHSHVYWYRQLPEEGLKFMVYLQKENIIDESGMPKERFSAEFPKEGPSILRIQQVVRGDSAAYFCASSPLGEREAFFGQGTRLTVV.

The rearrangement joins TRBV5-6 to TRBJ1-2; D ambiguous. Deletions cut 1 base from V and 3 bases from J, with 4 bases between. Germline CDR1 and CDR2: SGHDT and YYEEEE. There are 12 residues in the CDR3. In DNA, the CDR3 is TGTGCCAGCAGCTTGACGGACTATGGCTACACCTTC. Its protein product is CASSLTDYGYTF. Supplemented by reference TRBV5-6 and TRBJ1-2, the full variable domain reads DAGVTQSPTHLIKTRGQQVTLRCSPKSGHDTVSWYQQALGQGPQFIFQYYEEEERQRGNFPDRFSGHQFPNYSSELNVNALLLGDSALYLCASSLTDYGYTFGSGTRLTVV.

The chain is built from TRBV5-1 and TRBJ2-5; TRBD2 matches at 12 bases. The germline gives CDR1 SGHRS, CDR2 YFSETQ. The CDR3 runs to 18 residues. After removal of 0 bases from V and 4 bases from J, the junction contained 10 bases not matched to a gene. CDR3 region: CASSLVTSGSRGGETQYF. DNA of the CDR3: TGCGCCAGCAGCTTGGTGACTAGCGGGAGCCGTGGGGGAGAGACCCAGTACTTC.

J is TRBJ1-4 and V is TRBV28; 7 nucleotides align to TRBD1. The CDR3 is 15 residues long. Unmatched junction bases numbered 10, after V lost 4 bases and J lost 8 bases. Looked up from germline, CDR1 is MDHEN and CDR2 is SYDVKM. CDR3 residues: CASSSRTGWGEKLFF. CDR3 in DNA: TGTGCCAGCAGTTCCCGGACAGGTTGGGGCGAAAAACTGTTTTTT.

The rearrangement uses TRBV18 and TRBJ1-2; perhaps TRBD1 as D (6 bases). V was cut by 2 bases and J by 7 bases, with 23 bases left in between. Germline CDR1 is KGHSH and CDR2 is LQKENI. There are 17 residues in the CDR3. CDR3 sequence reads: CASSPAWARTVRFGYTF. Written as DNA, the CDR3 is TGTGCCAGCTCACCAGCCTGGGCCCGGACAGTCCGATTTGGCTACACCTTC.

CDR3 DNA sequence: TGTGCTATTGGGTCCAGCTCCTACGAGCAGTACTTC. This sequence encodes CAIGSSSYEQYF. This chain uses TRBV12-5 with TRBJ2-7; D unresolved. The CDR3 loop spans 12 amino acids. Trimming cost V 10 bases and J 0 bases, with 10 bases left between them. Germline CDR1 reads LGHNT; CDR2 reads FRNRAP.

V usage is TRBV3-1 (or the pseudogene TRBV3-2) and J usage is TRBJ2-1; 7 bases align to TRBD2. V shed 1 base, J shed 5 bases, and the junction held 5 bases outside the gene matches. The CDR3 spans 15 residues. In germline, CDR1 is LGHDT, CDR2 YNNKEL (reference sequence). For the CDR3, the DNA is TGTGCCAGCAGCCAAGGGGGGGGGACCAACAATGAGCAGTTCTTC. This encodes CASSQGGGTNNEQFF.

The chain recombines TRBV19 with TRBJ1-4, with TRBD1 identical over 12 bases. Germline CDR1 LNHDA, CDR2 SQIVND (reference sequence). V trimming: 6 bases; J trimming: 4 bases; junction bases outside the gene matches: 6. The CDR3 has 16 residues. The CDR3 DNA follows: TGTGCCAGTAGAAGGGACAGGGGGCATGTTAATGAAAAACTGTTTTTT. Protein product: CASRRDRGHVNEKLFF.

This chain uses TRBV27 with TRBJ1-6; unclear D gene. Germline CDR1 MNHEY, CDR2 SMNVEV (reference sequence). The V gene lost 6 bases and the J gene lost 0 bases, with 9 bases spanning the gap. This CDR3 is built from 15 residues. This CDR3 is CASRHMSSYNSPLHF. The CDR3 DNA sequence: TGTGCCAGCAGGCATATGAGCTCCTATAATTCACCCCTCCACTTT.

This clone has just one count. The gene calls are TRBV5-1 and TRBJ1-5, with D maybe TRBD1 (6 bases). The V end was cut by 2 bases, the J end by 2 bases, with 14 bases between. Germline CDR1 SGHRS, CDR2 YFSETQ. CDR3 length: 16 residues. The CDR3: CASSLGLGARNQPQHF. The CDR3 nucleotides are TGCGCCAGCAGCTTAGGCTTGGGGGCCCGCAATCAGCCCCAGCATTTT.

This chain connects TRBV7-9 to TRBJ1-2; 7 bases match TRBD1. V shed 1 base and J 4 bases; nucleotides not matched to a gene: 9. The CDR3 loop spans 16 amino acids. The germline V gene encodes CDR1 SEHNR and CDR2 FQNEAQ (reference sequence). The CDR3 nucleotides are TGTGCCAGCAGCTTAGAGGGGTCAGGGGGAGGCTATGGCTACACCTTC. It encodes CASSLEGSGGGYGYTF.

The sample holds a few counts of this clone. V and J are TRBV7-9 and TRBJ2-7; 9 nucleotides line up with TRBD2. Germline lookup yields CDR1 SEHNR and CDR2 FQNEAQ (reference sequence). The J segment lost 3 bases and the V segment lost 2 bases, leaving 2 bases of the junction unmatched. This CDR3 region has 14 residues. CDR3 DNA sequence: TGTGCCAGCAGCTTAAGCGGGAGGTACTACGAGCAGTACTTC. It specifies CASSLSGRYYEQYF.

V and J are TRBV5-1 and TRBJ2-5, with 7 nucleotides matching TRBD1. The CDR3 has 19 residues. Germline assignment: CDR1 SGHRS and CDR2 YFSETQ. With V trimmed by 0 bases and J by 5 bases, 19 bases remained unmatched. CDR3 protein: CASSLAGQTQYYPTETQYF. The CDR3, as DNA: TGCGCCAGCAGCTTGGCGGGACAGACTCAGTATTATCCGACGGAGACCCAGTACTTC.

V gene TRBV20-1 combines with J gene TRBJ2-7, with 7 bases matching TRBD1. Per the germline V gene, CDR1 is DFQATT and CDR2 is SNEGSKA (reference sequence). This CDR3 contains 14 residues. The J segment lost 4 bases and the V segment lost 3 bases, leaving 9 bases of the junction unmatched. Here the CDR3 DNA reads TGCAGTGCTAGTACCCCGGGACAGTCATACGAGCAGTACTTC. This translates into CSASTPGQSYEQYF.

The CDR3 region is CASRGELTGKASYEQYF. Here the CDR3 DNA reads TGTGCCAGCAGGGGGGAATTAACAGGGAAGGCATCCTACGAGCAGTACTTC. The chain joins TRBV7-8 to TRBJ2-7; tentatively, D is TRBD1 (6 bases). The length of the CDR3 is 17 residues. V was cut by 6 bases and J by 1 base, with 22 bases left in between. From germline, CDR1 is SGHVS and CDR2 FQNEAQ.

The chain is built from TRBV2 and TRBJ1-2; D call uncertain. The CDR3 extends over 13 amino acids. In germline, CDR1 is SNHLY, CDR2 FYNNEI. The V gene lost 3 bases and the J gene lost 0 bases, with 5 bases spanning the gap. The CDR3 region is CASSDGPNYGYTF. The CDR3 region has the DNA TGTGCCAGCAGTGACGGTCCTAACTATGGCTACACCTTC.

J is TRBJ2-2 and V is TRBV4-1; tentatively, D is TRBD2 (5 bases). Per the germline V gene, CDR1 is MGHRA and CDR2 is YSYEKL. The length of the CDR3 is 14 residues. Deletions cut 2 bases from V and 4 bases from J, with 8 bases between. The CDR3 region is CASSQREFTGELFF. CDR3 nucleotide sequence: TGCGCCAGCAGCCAAAGGGAGTTCACCGGGGAGCTGTTTTTT.

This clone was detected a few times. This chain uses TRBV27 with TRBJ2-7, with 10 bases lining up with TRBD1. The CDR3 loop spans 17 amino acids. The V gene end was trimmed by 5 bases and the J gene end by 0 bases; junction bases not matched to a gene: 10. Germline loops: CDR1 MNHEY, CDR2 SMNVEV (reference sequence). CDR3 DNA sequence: TGTGCCAGCAGTAGGACAGGGGGGACTTTTAGCTCCTACGAGCAGTACTTC. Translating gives CASSRTGGTFSSYEQYF.

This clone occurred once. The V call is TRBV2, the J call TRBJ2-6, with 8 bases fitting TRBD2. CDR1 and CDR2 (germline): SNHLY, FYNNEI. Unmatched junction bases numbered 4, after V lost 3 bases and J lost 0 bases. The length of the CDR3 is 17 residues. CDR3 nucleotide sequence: TGTGCCAGCAGTGAGCGGGGGGCCCGCTCTGGGGCCAACGTCCTGACTTTC. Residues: CASSERGARSGANVLTF. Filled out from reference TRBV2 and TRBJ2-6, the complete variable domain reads EPEVTQTPSHQVTQMGQEVILRCVPISNHLYFYWYRQILGQKVEFLVSFYNNEISEKSEIFDDQFSVERPDGSNFTLKIRSTKLEDSAMYFCASSERGARSGANVLTFGAGSRLTVL.

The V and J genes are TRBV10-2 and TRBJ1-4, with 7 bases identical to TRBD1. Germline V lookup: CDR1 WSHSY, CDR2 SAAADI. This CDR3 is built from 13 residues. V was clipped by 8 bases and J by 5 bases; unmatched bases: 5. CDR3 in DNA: TGCGCCAGCGCCGCCAGGGGGAATGAAAAACTGTTTTTT. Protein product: CASAARGNEKLFF.

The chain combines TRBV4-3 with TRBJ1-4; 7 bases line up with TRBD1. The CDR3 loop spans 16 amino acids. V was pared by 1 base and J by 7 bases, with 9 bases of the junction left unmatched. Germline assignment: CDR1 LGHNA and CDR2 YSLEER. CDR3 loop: CASSQVPGQRGEKLFF. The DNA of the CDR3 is TGCGCCAGCAGCCAAGTCCCGGGACAGAGGGGTGAAAAACTGTTTTTT.

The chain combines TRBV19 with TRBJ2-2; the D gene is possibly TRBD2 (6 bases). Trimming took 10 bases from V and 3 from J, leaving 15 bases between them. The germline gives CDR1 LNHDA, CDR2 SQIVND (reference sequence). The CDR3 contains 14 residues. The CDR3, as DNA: TGTGCCACCGGGACTCTCGGCCACACCGGGGAGCTGTTTTTT. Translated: CATGTLGHTGELFF.

CDR3 sequence: CASSGGTSKILWYGYTF. DNA for the CDR3: TGTGCCAGCTCAGGCGGGACGTCGAAAATTTTATGGTATGGCTACACCTTC. V usage is TRBV18 and J usage is TRBJ1-2; tentatively, D is TRBD1 (5 bases). This CDR3 has 17 residues. With 5 bases removed from V and 5 bases from J, the gap between germline ends came to 24 bases. Germline V CDR1 and CDR2: KGHSH, LQKENI.